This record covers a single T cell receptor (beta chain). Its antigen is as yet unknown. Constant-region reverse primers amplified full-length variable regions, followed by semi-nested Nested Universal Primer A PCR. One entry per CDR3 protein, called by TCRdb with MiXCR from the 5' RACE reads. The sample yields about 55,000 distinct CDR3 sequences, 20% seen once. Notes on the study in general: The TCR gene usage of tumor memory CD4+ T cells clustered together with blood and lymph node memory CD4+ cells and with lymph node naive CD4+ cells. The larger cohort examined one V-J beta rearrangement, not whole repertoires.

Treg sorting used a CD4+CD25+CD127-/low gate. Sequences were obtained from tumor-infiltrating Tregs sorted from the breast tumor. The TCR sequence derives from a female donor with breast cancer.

CDR3 sequence: CASRRGGYQETQYF. CDR3 coding DNA: TGTGCCAGCAGGAGAGGCGGGTACCAAGAGACCCAGTACTTC. The chain combines TRBV12-3 or TRBV12-4 with TRBJ2-5; D may be TRBD2 (5 bases). CDR3 length: 14 residues. The V end lost 6 bases, the J end lost 0 bases, and 11 bases lay between the germline ends.